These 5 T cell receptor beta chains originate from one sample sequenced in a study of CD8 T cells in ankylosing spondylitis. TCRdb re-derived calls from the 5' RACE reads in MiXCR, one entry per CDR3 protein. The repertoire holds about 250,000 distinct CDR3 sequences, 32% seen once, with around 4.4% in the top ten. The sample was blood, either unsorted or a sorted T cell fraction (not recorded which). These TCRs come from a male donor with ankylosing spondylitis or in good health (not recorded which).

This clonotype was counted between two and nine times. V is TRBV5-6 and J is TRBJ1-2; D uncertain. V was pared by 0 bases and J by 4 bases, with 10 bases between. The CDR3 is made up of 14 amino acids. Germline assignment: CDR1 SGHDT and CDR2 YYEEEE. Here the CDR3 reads CASSLARLTYGYTF. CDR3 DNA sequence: TGTGCCAGCAGCTTGGCCAGGCTGACCTATGGCTACACCTTC.

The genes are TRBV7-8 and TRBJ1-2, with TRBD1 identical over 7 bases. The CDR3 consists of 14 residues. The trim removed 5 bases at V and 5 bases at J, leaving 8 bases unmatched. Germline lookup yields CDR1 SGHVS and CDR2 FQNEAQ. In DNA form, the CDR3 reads TGTGCCAGCAGCCAGTGGGACAGCCTTTATGGCTACACCTTC. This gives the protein CASSQWDSLYGYTF.

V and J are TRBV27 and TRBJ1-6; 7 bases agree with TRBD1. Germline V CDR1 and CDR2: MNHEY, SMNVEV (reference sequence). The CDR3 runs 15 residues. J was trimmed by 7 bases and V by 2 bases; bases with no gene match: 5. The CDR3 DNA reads TGTGCCAGCAGTTTAACGACAGGGTCCAATTCACCCCTCCACTTT. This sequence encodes CASSLTTGSNSPLHF.

CDR3 sequence (DNA): TGCGCCAGCAGGGCAGGGAGGGCTACCTACGAGCAGTACTTC. The encoded protein is CASRAGRATYEQYF. The V and J genes are TRBV10-2 and TRBJ2-7, with 7 bases matching TRBD2. The CDR3 is made up of 14 amino acids. V gave up 6 bases and J gave up 2 bases; unmatched junction bases: 7. Germline lookup yields CDR1 WSHSY and CDR2 SAAADI.

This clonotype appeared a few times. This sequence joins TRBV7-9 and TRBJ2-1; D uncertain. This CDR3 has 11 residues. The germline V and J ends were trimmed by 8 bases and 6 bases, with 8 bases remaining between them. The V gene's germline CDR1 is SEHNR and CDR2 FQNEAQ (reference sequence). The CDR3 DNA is TGTGCCAGCCGCCTCGGCAATGAGCAGTTCTTC. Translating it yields CASRLGNEQFF. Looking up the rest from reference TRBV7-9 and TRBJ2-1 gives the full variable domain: DTGVSQNPRHKITKRGQNVTFRCDPISEHNRLYWYRQTLGQGPEFLTYFQNEAQLEKSRLLSDRFSAERPKGSFSTLEIQRTEQGDSAMYLCASRLGNEQFFGPGTRLTVL.